This TCR beta chain was sequenced during a study of regulatory T cells in long-lasting Graves disease. About the study: Newly diagnosed Graves' patients had under 3 months of antithyroid drugs.

Many counts were recorded for this clonotype. Time point: newly diagnosed GD, antithyroid drugs for less than 3 months. Scientists built the TCR library using RNA that was extracted from PBMCs. Enrollment of patients was through an endocrinology department in Xi'an, China. In germline, CDR1 is MDHEN, CDR2 SYDVKM. The CDR3 runs 16 residues. V lost 5 bases to trimming and J lost 7 bases; unmatched junction nucleotides: 14. Sequencing libraries for TCR beta were prepared with iRepertoire HTBI primers and Arm-PCR of CDR3 regions. One entry per CDR3 protein, called by TCRdb with MiXCR from the multiplex PCR reads. Of roughly 380,000 distinct CDR3 sequences listed, roughly a sixth are singletons.

This chain links TRBV28 with TRBJ1-5; TRBD1 matches at 7 bases. This TCR came from a female donor with Graves disease. This material consisted of peripheral blood mononuclear cells (PBMCs), taken at new diagnosis, from a patient treated with antithyroid drugs. CDR3 loop: CASSGDETGMDQPQHF. CDR3 nucleotides: TGTGCCAGCAGTGGGGATGAGACAGGGATGGACCAGCCCCAGCATTTT.